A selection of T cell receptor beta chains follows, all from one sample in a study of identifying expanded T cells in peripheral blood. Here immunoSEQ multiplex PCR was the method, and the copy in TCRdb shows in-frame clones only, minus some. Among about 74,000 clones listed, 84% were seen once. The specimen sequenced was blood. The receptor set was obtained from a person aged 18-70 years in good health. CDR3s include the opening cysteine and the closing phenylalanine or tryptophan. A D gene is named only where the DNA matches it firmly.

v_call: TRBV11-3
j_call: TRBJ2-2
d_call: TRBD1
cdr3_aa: CASSPRQGPTGELFF
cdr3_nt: TGTGCCAGCAGCCCAAGACAGGGACCCACCGGGGAGCTGTTTTTT

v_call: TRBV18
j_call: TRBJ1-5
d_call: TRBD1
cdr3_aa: CASSPGTGDPYSNQPQHF
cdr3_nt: TGTGCCAGCTCACCTGGGACAGGGGATCCGTATAGCAATCAGCCCCAGCATTTT

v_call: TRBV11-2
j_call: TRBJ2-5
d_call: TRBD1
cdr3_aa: CASSPGQGGETQYF
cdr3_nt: TGTGCCAGCAGCCCGGGACAGGGGGGAGAGACCCAGTACTTC

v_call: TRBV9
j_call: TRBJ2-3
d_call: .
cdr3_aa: CASSVGGLGAHTQYF
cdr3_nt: TGTGCCAGCAGCGTAGGGGGGCTTGGGGCCCATACGCAGTATTTT

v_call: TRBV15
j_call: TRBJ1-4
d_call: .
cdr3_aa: CATSNQGETNEKLFF
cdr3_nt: TGTGCCACCAGCAACCAGGGAGAAACTAATGAAAAACTGTTTTTT

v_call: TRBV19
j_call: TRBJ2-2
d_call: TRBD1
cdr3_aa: CASGTGGSTGELFF
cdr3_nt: TGTGCCAGTGGTACAGGGGGAAGCACCGGGGAGCTGTTTTTT

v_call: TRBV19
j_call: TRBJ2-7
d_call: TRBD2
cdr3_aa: CASSTIAGVNEQYF
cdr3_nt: TGTGCCAGTAGTACTATAGCGGGAGTGAACGAGCAGTACTTC

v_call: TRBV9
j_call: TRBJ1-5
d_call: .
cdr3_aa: CASSVEAHGNQPQHF
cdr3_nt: TGTGCCAGCAGCGTAGAAGCGCATGGCAATCAGCCCCAGCATTTT

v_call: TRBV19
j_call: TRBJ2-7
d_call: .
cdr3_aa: CASSIGDSAYEQYF
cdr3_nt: TGTGCCAGTAGTATCGGGGACTCAGCCTACGAGCAGTACTTC

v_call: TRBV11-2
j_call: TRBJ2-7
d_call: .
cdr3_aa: CASSLVRYEQYF
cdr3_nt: TGTGCCAGCAGCTTAGTGCGCTACGAGCAGTACTTC